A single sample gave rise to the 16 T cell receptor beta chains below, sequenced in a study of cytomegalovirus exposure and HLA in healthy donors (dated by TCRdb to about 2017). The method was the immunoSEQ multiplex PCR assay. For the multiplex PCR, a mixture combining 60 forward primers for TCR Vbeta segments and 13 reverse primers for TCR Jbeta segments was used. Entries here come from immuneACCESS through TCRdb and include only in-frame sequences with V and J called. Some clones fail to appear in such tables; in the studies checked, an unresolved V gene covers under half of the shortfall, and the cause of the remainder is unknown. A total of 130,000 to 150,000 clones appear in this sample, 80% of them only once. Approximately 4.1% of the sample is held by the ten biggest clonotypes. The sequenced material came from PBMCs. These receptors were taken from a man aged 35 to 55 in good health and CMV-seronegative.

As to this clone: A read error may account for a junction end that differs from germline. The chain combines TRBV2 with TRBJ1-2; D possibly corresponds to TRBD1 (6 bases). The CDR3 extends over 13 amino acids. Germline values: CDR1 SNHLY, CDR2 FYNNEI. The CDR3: CASSVRGDYGYPF. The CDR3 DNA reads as TGTGCCAGCAGTGTCAGGGGAGACTATGGCTACCCCTTC.

The CDR3 protein is CASSLQQGHETQYF. Written as DNA, the CDR3 is TGTGCCAGCAGCTTGCAGCAGGGGCACGAGACCCAGTACTTC. The chain recombines TRBV5-4 with TRBJ2-5; perhaps TRBD1 as D (6 bases). CDR1 and CDR2 (germline): SGHNT, YYREEE (reference sequence). Trimming cost V 1 base and J 5 bases, with 12 bases left between them. The CDR3 has 14 residues.

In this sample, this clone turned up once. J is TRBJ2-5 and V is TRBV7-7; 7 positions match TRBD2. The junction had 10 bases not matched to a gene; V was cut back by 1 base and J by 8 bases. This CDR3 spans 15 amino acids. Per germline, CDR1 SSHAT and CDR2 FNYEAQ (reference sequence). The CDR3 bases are TGTGCCAGCAGCTTAGGGGGAGGGGAGAGAGGAACCCAGTACTTC. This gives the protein CASSLGGGERGTQYF.

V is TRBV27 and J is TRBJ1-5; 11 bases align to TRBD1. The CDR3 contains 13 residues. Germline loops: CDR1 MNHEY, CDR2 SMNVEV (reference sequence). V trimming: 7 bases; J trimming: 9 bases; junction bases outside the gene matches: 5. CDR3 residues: CASNGQGAWPQHF. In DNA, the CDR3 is TGTGCCAGCAACGGACAGGGGGCTTGGCCCCAGCATTTT.

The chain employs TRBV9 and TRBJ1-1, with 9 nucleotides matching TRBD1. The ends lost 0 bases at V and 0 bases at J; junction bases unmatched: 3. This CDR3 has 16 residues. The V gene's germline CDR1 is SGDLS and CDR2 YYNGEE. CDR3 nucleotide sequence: TGTGCCAGCAGCGTAGCAGGGACAGGGCTGAACACTGAAGCTTTCTTT. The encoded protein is CASSVAGTGLNTEAFF.

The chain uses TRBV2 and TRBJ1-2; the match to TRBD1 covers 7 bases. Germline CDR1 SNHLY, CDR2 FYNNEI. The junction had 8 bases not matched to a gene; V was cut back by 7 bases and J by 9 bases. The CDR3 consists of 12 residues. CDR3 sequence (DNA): TGTGCCAGCATACAGACAGGGAGTAGCTACACCTTC. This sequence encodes CASIQTGSSYTF.

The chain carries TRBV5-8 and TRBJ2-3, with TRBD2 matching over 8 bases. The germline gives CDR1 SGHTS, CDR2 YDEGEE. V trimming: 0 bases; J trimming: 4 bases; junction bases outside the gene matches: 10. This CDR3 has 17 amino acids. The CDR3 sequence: CASSLASGTSKADTQYF. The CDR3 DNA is TGTGCCAGCAGCTTGGCATCCGGGACTAGTAAGGCAGATACGCAGTATTTT.

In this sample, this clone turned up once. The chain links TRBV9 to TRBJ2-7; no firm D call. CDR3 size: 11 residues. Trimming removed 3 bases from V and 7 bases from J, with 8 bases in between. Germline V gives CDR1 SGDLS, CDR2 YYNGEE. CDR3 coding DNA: TGTGCCAGCAGCGGGTCCGGGGAGCAGTACTTC. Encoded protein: CASSGSGEQYF.

The CDR3 DNA reads as TGTGCCACCAGCACGGGCTACGGAGGGAACAATGAGCAGTTCTTC. Its protein is CATSTGYGGNNEQFF. The V gene is TRBV15, the J gene TRBJ2-1; tentative D call: TRBD2 (6 bases). Trimming took 4 bases from V and 5 from J, leaving 15 bases between them. This CDR3 contains 15 residues. The germline gives CDR1 LNHNV, CDR2 YYDKDF (reference sequence).

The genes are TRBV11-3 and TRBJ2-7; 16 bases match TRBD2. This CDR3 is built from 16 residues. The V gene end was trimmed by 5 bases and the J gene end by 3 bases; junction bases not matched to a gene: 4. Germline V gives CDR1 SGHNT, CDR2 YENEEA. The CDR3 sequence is CASSKGLAGGDYEQYF. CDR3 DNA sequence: TGTGCCAGCAGCAAGGGACTAGCGGGGGGGGACTACGAGCAGTACTTC. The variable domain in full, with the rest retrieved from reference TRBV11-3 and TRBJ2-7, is EAGVVQSPRYKIIEKKQPVAFWCNPISGHNTLYWYLQNLGQGPELLIRYENEEAVDDSQLPKDRFSAERLKGVDSTLKIQPAELGDSAVYLCASSKGLAGGDYEQYFGPGTRLTVT.

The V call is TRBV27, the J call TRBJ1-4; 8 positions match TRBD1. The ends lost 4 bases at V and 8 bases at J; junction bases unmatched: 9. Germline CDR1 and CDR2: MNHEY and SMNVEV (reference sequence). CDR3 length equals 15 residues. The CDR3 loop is CASSSSGTGLEKLFF. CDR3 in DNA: TGTGCCAGCAGTTCAAGTGGGACAGGATTAGAAAAACTGTTTTTT.

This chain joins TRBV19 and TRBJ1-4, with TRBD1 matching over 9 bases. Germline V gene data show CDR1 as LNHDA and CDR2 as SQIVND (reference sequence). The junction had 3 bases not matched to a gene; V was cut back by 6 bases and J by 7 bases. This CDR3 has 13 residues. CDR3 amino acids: CASRGTGFEKLFF. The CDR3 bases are TGTGCCAGTAGAGGGACAGGGTTTGAAAAACTGTTTTTT.

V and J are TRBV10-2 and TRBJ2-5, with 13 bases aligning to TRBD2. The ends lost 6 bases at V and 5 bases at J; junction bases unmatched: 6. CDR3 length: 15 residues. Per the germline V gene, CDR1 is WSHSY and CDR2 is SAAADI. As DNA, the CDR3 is TGCGCCAGCAGAACTAGCGGGGGGGCGCAGGAGACCCAGTACTTC. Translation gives CASRTSGGAQETQYF.

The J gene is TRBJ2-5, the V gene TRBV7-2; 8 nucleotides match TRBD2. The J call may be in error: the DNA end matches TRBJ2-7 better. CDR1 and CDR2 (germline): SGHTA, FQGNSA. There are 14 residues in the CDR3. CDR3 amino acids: CASSRGGTSYEQYF. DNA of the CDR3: TGTGCCAGCAGCCGGGGGGGCACCTCCTACGAGCAGTACTTC.

The CDR3 DNA reads as TGTGCCAGCAGCTCCACCGGGGACATGAACACTGAAGCTTTCTTT. Amino acids: CASSSTGDMNTEAFF. V and J are TRBV7-8 and TRBJ1-1; TRBD1 might be the D (6 bases). Trimming left V 4 bases short and J 0 bases short, with 12 bases between. The germline V gene has CDR1 SGHVS and CDR2 FQNEAQ. The CDR3 consists of 15 residues.

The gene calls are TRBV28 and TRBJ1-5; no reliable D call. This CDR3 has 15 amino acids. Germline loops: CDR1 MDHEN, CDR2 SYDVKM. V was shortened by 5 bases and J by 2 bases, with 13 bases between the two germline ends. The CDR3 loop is CASSQAGDGNQPQHF. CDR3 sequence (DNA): TGTGCCAGCAGTCAAGCGGGAGATGGCAATCAGCCCCAGCATTTT.